The 13 T cell receptor beta chains reported below all come from one sample, sequenced in a study. TCRdb re-analysed the 5' RACE reads in MiXCR, keeping a single row per CDR3 protein. The sample has roughly 52,000 distinct CDR3 sequences, 15% to 20% seen once; the top ten hold 2% to 2.5%. Sequencing was performed on naive CD4+ T cells sorted from blood. Described subset: naive CD4+ T cells, CD4+CD45RA+CD25-. The receptors were sampled from a female donor with breast cancer.

This clonotype was counted once. One base away lies a much larger clone, so this may be a sequencing read error. The V call is TRBV20-1, the J call TRBJ2-3; TRBD2 matches at 8 bases. After removal of 5 bases from V and 4 bases from J, the junction contained 14 bases not matched to a gene. There are 16 residues in the CDR3. From germline, CDR1 is DFQATT and CDR2 SNEGSKA (reference sequence). The CDR3 protein is CSAGATSGGGADTQYF. The CDR3 DNA sequence: TGCAGTGCTGGTGCAACTAGCGGAGGGGGAGCAGATACGCAGTATTTT.

This clonotype was seen a few times. The V call is TRBV5-1, the J call TRBJ2-3; D possibly corresponds to TRBD1 (6 bases). The CDR3 is 14 amino acids. Germline V gene lookup returns CDR1 SGHRS and CDR2 YFSETQ. V gave up 0 bases and J gave up 8 bases, with 13 bases separating them. CDR3 amino acids: CASSLEGTRGTQYF. CDR3 bases: TGCGCCAGCAGCTTGGAAGGGACAAGGGGTACGCAGTATTTT. Supplemented by reference TRBV5-1 and TRBJ2-3, the full variable domain reads KAGVTQTPRYLIKTRGQQVTLSCSPISGHRSVSWYQQTPGQGLQFLFEYFSETQRNKGNFPGRFSGRQFSNSRSEMNVSTLELGDSALYLCASSLEGTRGTQYFGPGTRLTVL.

The rearrangement uses TRBV7-2 and TRBJ2-4; D gene uncertain. The V gene lost 0 bases and the J gene lost 3 bases, with 3 bases spanning the gap. CDR1 and CDR2 from the germline V gene are SGHTA and FQGNSA. The CDR3 is 13 amino acids. The CDR3 DNA reads as TGTGCCAGCAGCTTAGCGGGCAAAAACATTCAGTACTTC. It translates to CASSLAGKNIQYF. Drawing the rest from reference TRBV7-2 and TRBJ2-4, the complete variable domain is GAGVSQSPSNKVTEKGKDVELRCDPISGHTALYWYRQSLGQGLEFLIYFQGNSAPDKSGLPSDRFSAERTGGSVSTLTIQRTQQEDSAVYLCASSLAGKNIQYFGAGTRLSVL.

The chain employs TRBV5-1 and TRBJ1-5; TRBD1 agrees at 8 bases. CDR1 SGHRS and CDR2 YFSETQ come from the germline V gene. The CDR3 is 15 amino acids. With 3 bases clipped from V and 4 bases from J, the junction kept 6 bases outside the gene matches. The CDR3 sequence: CASSYGGQENQPQHF. CDR3 nucleotide sequence: TGCGCCAGCAGCTACGGGGGACAGGAGAATCAGCCCCAGCATTTT.

The CDR3 bases are TGTGCCAGCAGTTTAAGGGCGGACGAGCAGTACTTC. Translation gives CASSLRADEQYF. The chain links TRBV28 to TRBJ2-7; no reliable D call. The CDR3 length is 12 residues. The V gene's germline CDR1 is MDHEN and CDR2 SYDVKM. The V and J ends lost 2 bases and 5 bases respectively, with 7 bases between them.

The table lists this clonotype with a few counts. Relative to the germline gene, one junction end is altered; a read error may explain this. This chain uses TRBV20-1 with TRBJ1-6, with TRBD1 matching over 8 bases. The germline CDR1 and CDR2 sequences are DFQATT and SNEGSKA (reference sequence). The CDR3 is 16 amino acids. In nucleotides, the CDR3 is TGCAGTGCTAGACAGGGGGCGAGCTCCTATAATACACCCCTCCACTTT. It is translated as CSARQGASSYNTPLHF.

The sample holds many counts of this clonotype. This sequence joins TRBV5-1 and TRBJ1-1; D is undetermined. Germline V lookup: CDR1 SGHRS, CDR2 YFSETQ. Trimming shortened V by 3 bases and J by 1 base, and 10 bases separated the two germline ends. This CDR3 comprises 14 residues. The CDR3 region is CASSSKVENTEAFF. In nucleotides, the CDR3 is TGCGCCAGCAGCTCGAAGGTCGAGAACACTGAAGCTTTCTTT.

The chain employs TRBV4-2 and TRBJ2-1; tentatively, D is TRBD2 (6 bases). The CDR3 runs to 13 residues. Trimming removed 3 bases from V and 7 bases from J, with 10 bases in between. CDR1 and CDR2 (germline): LGHNA, YNFKEQ. CDR3 bases: TGTGCCAGCAGCCAGGCGGGGACTAATGAGCAGTTCTTC. Protein product: CASSQAGTNEQFF.

This clonotype has a count of ten or more. The chain uses TRBV20-1 and TRBJ2-4, with TRBD1 identical over 7 bases. The CDR3 has 12 residues. Trimming removed 6 bases from V and 7 bases from J; junction bases left unmatched: 6. CDR1 is DFQATT, CDR2 SNEGSKA, per germline (reference sequence). The CDR3 sequence is CSARQGTNIQYF. CDR3 nucleotides: TGCAGTGCCAGACAGGGTACGAACATTCAGTACTTC.

The chain links TRBV5-5 to TRBJ2-7; D is undetermined. V was pared by 4 bases and J by 4 bases, with 9 bases between. This CDR3 has 12 amino acids. Germline loops: CDR1 SGHKS, CDR2 YYEKEE (reference sequence). The CDR3 loop reads CASSPEYYEQYF. The CDR3 nucleotides read TGTGCCAGCAGCCCCGAGTATTACGAGCAGTACTTC.

V and J are TRBV30 and TRBJ1-1; no clear D. Trimming pared 3 bases from V and 0 bases from J, leaving 8 bases between. This CDR3 comprises 13 residues. From germline, CDR1 is GTSNPN and CDR2 SVGIG (reference sequence). CDR3 protein: CAWRKGMNTEAFF. CDR3 DNA sequence: TGTGCCTGGAGAAAAGGGATGAACACTGAAGCTTTCTTT.

The V gene is TRBV19, the J gene TRBJ1-2; D is ambiguous. Germline V gene sequence: CDR1 LNHDA, CDR2 SQIVND (reference sequence). Between the trimmed V and J ends, which lost 4 bases and 4 bases, there was a span of 10 bases. The CDR3 spans 13 residues. The CDR3 is CASSNLEGYGYTF. The CDR3 bases are TGTGCCAGTAGTAACTTGGAGGGCTATGGCTACACCTTC.

On this clonotype itself: The CDR3 does not end in the conserved phenylalanine or tryptophan, so this is likely a read error. The gene calls are TRBV20-1 and TRBJ2-3; 7 bases line up with TRBD2. Trimming removed 6 bases from V and 4 bases from J; junction bases left unmatched: 7. This CDR3 region has 13 residues. In germline, CDR1 is DFQATT, CDR2 SNEGSKA (reference sequence). The CDR3 here is CSALGLVADTQYL. DNA for the CDR3: TGCAGTGCCCTCGGACTAGTTGCAGATACGCAGTATCTT.